One and the same sample provided the 23 T cell receptor beta chains below, sequenced in a study of OX40 agonist ivuxolimab in advanced cancers. Only in-frame clones appear in the TCRdb table, and some are missing; sequencing was by immunoSEQ multiplex PCR. The data contain tens of thousands of clones, 89% of them seen just once; the ten biggest clones take up around 12%. The input for sequencing was CD4+ or CD8+ T cells sorted from blood, taken in a trial of the OX40 agonist ivuxolimab. The receptors here all came from an adult with an advanced solid tumor such as melanoma, head and neck, liver or kidney cancer.

V gene TRBV11-1 combines with J gene TRBJ1-2; D may be TRBD1 (5 bases). CDR3 size: 16 residues. Per germline, CDR1 SGHAT and CDR2 FQDESV (reference sequence). Trimming took off 2 bases at V and 5 bases at J, with 18 bases between the two ends. This chain's CDR3 is CASSLLSGGDWYGYTF. The CDR3 DNA sequence: TGTGCCAGCAGCTTATTAAGCGGGGGAGATTGGTATGGCTACACCTTC.

The chain couples TRBV27 to TRBJ2-7, with 8 bases identical to TRBD2. The CDR3 is 12 residues long. The V gene end was trimmed by 8 bases and the J gene end by 3 bases; junction bases not matched to a gene: 3. The germline V gene encodes CDR1 MNHEY and CDR2 SMNVEV (reference sequence). CDR3 protein: CASGTSGYEQYV. The CDR3 region has the DNA TGTGCCAGCGGAACTAGCGGCTACGAGCAGTACGTC.

The chain uses TRBV27 and TRBJ2-1; D may be TRBD2 (5 bases). In germline, CDR1 is MNHEY, CDR2 SMNVEV (reference sequence). V shed 3 bases and J shed 6 bases, with 9 bases lying between them. CDR3 length equals 13 residues. This CDR3 reads CASSFQEANEQFF. CDR3 in DNA: TGTGCCAGCAGTTTCCAGGAGGCCAATGAGCAGTTCTTC.

By sample share, this clone is medium-sized. The J gene is TRBJ1-1, the V gene TRBV4-2; 7 bases match TRBD1. Germline lookup yields CDR1 LGHNA and CDR2 YNFKEQ. The CDR3 runs 16 residues. The V segment lost 4 bases and the J segment 5 bases; nucleotides outside the gene matches: 13. CDR3 loop: CASSLLGGDRRTEAFF. The DNA for the CDR3 is TGTGCCAGCAGCCTATTAGGGGGGGACAGACGTACTGAAGCTTTCTTT.

As to this clone: A junction boundary mismatches the germline segment, possibly from a read error. The rearrangement joins TRBV7-7 to TRBJ2-2; 12 nucleotides align to TRBD1. This CDR3 spans 17 amino acids. CDR1 and CDR2 (germline): SSHAT, FNYEAQ (reference sequence). The CDR3 reads CASSSEGQGANTGELFF. The DNA of the CDR3 is TGTGCTAGCAGCTCGGAGGGACAGGGGGCTAACACCGGGGAGCTGTTTTTT.

This clone has a single count. The chain carries TRBV4-1 and TRBJ2-7; D remains unclear. The CDR3 contains 14 residues. V was clipped by 4 bases and J by 0 bases, with 10 bases between them. Germline CDR1 MGHRA, CDR2 YSYEKL. CDR3 residues: CASSRVGSSYEQYF. CDR3 bases: TGCGCCAGCAGCCGAGTGGGCTCCTCCTACGAGCAGTACTTC.

The chain carries TRBV5-6 and TRBJ2-5; TRBD1 might be the D (6 bases). V was shortened by 1 base and J by 2 bases, with 12 bases between the two germline ends. The length of the CDR3 is 15 residues. Germline assignment: CDR1 SGHDT and CDR2 YYEEEE. Here the CDR3 reads CASSLRRTVQETQYF. CDR3 DNA: TGTGCCAGCAGCTTGAGAAGGACAGTACAAGAGACCCAGTACTTC. Variable domain in full (rest from reference TRBV5-6 and TRBJ2-5): DAGVTQSPTHLIKTRGQQVTLRCSPKSGHDTVSWYQQALGQGPQFIFQYYEEEERQRGNFPDRFSGHQFPNYSSELNVNALLLGDSALYLCASSLRRTVQETQYFGPGTRLLVL.

V is TRBV9 and J is TRBJ2-1; D gene ambiguous. The germline CDR1 and CDR2 sequences are SGDLS and YYNGEE. There are 12 residues in the CDR3. V dropped 3 bases and J dropped 7 bases, with 8 bases sitting between them. DNA for the CDR3: TGTGCCAGCAGCGCGGCGGAAAATGAGCAGTTCTTC. Protein: CASSAAENEQFF.

This chain uses TRBV10-3 with TRBJ1-5; possibly TRBD1 for D (5 bases). V lost 6 bases and J lost 0, with 6 bases in between. Per the germline V gene, CDR1 is ENHRY and CDR2 is SYGVKD. This CDR3 is built from 13 residues. CDR3 DNA sequence: TGTGCCATCAGGGGGGGTAGCAATCAGCCCCAGCATTTT. Residues: CAIRGGSNQPQHF.

The J gene is TRBJ1-2, the V gene TRBV2, with 10 bases aligning to TRBD1. Losses at the gene ends were 5 bases for V and 5 bases for J; bases not matched to a gene: 14. Per the germline V gene, CDR1 is SNHLY and CDR2 is FYNNEI. The CDR3 is 17 residues long. For the CDR3, the DNA is TGTGCCAGCAGTTCGAATCGACAGGGGGCTGAACTATATGGCTACACCTTC. Amino acid sequence: CASSSNRQGAELYGYTF.

V usage is TRBV11-2 and J usage is TRBJ2-1; TRBD2 agrees at 7 bases. V shed 4 bases, J shed 4 bases, and the junction held 7 bases outside the gene matches. Germline lookup yields CDR1 SGHAT and CDR2 FQNNGV. The CDR3 extends over 15 amino acids. Here the CDR3 reads CASSSRGLGYNEQFF. CDR3 bases: TGTGCCAGCAGCTCCCGAGGACTAGGTTACAATGAGCAGTTCTTC.

This clone was seen only a few times. The rearrangement joins TRBV7-9 to TRBJ2-7; D is ambiguous. Germline lookup yields CDR1 SEHNR and CDR2 FQNEAQ (reference sequence). The CDR3 covers 12 residues. V was pared by 1 base and J by 0 bases, with 1 base between. The CDR3 spells CASSLVSYEQYV. The CDR3 nucleotides are TGTGCCAGCAGCTTAGTCTCCTACGAGCAGTACGTC.

The V and J genes are TRBV6-1 and TRBJ1-5; D perhaps matches TRBD1 (6 bases). The CDR3 is 15 residues long. Germline V lookup: CDR1 MNHNS, CDR2 SASEGT. Trimming removed 3 bases from V and 1 base from J, with 10 bases in between. In DNA form, the CDR3 reads TGTGCCAGCAGTGACTTGGACAGCAGCAATCAGCCCCAGCATTTT. Translated, it gives CASSDLDSSNQPQHF.

The V call is TRBV20-1, the J call TRBJ2-7; D is unresolved. This CDR3 is built from 9 residues. V gave up 4 bases and J gave up 9 bases, with 7 bases separating them. Germline V gene sequence: CDR1 DFQATT, CDR2 SNEGSKA (reference sequence). This CDR3 reads CSAKLGQYV. CDR3 DNA: TGCAGTGCTAAGCTGGGGCAGTACGTC.

This chain connects TRBV7-2 to TRBJ2-7; 9 bases line up with TRBD2. V shed 11 bases and J 4 bases; nucleotides not matched to a gene: 27. The length of the CDR3 is 19 residues. Germline CDR1 reads SGHTA; CDR2 reads FQGNSA. CDR3 bases: TGTGCCCCTGGAATCCCCCTGGGTATAGCGGGAGATGGGGGTTACGAGCAGTACGTC. This codes for CAPGIPLGIAGDGGYEQYV.

This chain joins TRBV29-1 and TRBJ1-2; D might be TRBD1 (5 bases). V lost 2 bases, J lost 0 bases, and 10 bases lay in between. Germline-derived CDR1 and CDR2 are SQVTM and ANQGSEA. The CDR3 has 14 amino acids. The CDR3, as DNA: TGCAGCGTTGAATTCCCAGGGTCTAACTATGGCTACACCTTC. Translation gives CSVEFPGSNYGYTF.

The chain joins TRBV28 to TRBJ1-5; maybe TRBD1 (6 bases). This CDR3 is 16 amino acids long. The V gene lost 6 bases and the J gene lost 5 bases, with 20 bases spanning the gap. The germline V gene has CDR1 MDHEN and CDR2 SYDVKM. CDR3 DNA sequence: TGTGCCAGCAGCGGGACATCCTTAAGGGGAGATCAGCCCCAGCATTTT. Protein sequence: CASSGTSLRGDQPQHF.

The chain recombines TRBV19 with TRBJ2-1; D may be TRBD2 (6 bases). Germline V lookup: CDR1 LNHDA, CDR2 SQIVND (reference sequence). Trimming left V 6 bases short and J 7 bases short, with 19 bases between. The length of the CDR3 is 15 residues. DNA for the CDR3: TGTGCCAGTAGCGCGGAGGGCGCCCCTAGGAATGAGCAGTTCTTC. Its protein is CASSAEGAPRNEQFF. The whole variable domain, remainder taken from reference TRBV19 and TRBJ2-1, is DGGITQSPKYLFRKEGQNVTLSCEQNLNHDAMYWYRQDPGQGLRLIYYSQIVNDFQKGDIAEGYSVSREKKESFPLTVTSAQKNPTAFYLCASSAEGAPRNEQFFGPGTRLTVL.

The chain recombines TRBV4-3 with TRBJ2-1; 7 bases are a match to TRBD1. The V segment lost 0 bases and the J segment 5 bases; nucleotides outside the gene matches: 7. Per germline, CDR1 LGHNA and CDR2 YSLEER. This CDR3 has 16 amino acids. CDR3 protein: CASSQEIRQGHNEQFF. DNA for the CDR3: TGCGCCAGCAGCCAAGAAATCCGACAGGGCCACAATGAGCAGTTCTTC.

The count of this clone is one. The chain carries TRBV5-4 and TRBJ2-1; 13 bases align to TRBD2. After removal of 6 bases from V and 5 bases from J, the junction contained 8 bases not matched to a gene. Per germline, CDR1 SGHNT and CDR2 YYREEE (reference sequence). CDR3 size: 16 residues. The CDR3 nucleotides read TGTGCCAGCAAAGGGACTAGCGGGACCCGCCACAATGAGCAGTTCTTC. Protein product: CASKGTSGTRHNEQFF.

This chain connects TRBV9 to TRBJ2-1, with D perhaps TRBD2 (6 bases). Trimming removed 4 bases from V and 10 bases from J, with 12 bases in between. Germline V gene sequence: CDR1 SGDLS, CDR2 YYNGEE. This CDR3 is 12 amino acids long. The CDR3 DNA is TGTGCCAGCAGCCCGGAGGGGCGGGAGCAGTTCTTC. It codes for CASSPEGREQFF.

The chain uses TRBV19 and TRBJ1-2; D unresolved. The CDR3 loop spans 17 amino acids. Germline CDR1 and CDR2: LNHDA and SQIVND (reference sequence). The ends were cut back, 2 bases at V and 4 bases at J, with 20 bases in the middle. As DNA, the CDR3 is TGTGCCAGTAGTATACTGCCCACGGGAGGCTGGGGCTATGGCTACACCTTC. Translating gives CASSILPTGGWGYGYTF.

This chain uses TRBV20-1 with TRBJ1-2; D is ambiguous. The CDR3 length is 11 residues. V was cut by 1 base and J by 4 bases, with 4 bases left in between. Germline-derived CDR1 and CDR2 are DFQATT and SNEGSKA (reference sequence). CDR3 sequence reads: CSARGTYGYTF. In nucleotides, the CDR3 is TGCAGTGCTAGAGGTACCTATGGCTACACCTTC.